Below are 16 T cell receptor beta chains sequenced from a single sample in a study of Ad26.COV2.S vaccination and SARS-CoV-2 variants. Data came from immunoSEQ multiplex PCR; TCRdb stores just in-frame clones and leaves some out. The table lists about 350,000 clones, 75% to 90% of them singletons. Treatment noted: some 20 received Ad26.COV2.S at low or high dose, single or two shots; 5 received placebo; per-sample allocation not given. Sampling occurred on day 63 after the first vaccine or placebo injection. The material sequenced was peripheral blood, taken in a trial of Ad26.COV2.S vaccine versus placebo. The receptors were gathered from a person between 18 and 65 years old who received the Ad26.COV2.S COVID-19 vaccine or a placebo.

The J gene is TRBJ2-1, the V gene TRBV6-5; D is uncertain. Looked up from germline, CDR1 is MNHEY and CDR2 is SVGAGI. CDR3 size: 14 residues. Deletions cut 6 bases from V and 5 bases from J, with 14 bases between. The CDR3 DNA reads TGTGCCAGCAGAACCCCGGAAGGGAACAATGAGCAGTTCTTC. It yields the protein CASRTPEGNNEQFF.

V and J are TRBV19 and TRBJ2-1; D remains ambiguous. The V and J ends lost 6 bases and 4 bases respectively, with 16 bases between them. This CDR3 comprises 15 residues. Looked up from germline, CDR1 is LNHDA and CDR2 is SQIVND (reference sequence). CDR3 nucleotides: TGTGCCAGTAGGAGTCAACATTTTCGGTACAATGAGCAGTTCTTC. This codes for CASRSQHFRYNEQFF.

The J gene is TRBJ2-7, the V gene TRBV7-2; D is undetermined. Germline CDR1 and CDR2: SGHTA and FQGNSA. The CDR3 length is 12 residues. Deletions cut 2 bases from V and 4 bases from J, with 6 bases between. DNA of the CDR3: TGTGCCAGCAGCTTAACTCGGTACGAGCAGTACTTC. This codes for CASSLTRYEQYF. The full variable domain, with the rest looked up from reference TRBV7-2 and TRBJ2-7, is GAGVSQSPSNKVTEKGKDVELRCDPISGHTALYWYRQSLGQGLEFLIYFQGNSAPDKSGLPSDRFSAERTGGSVSTLTIQRTQQEDSAVYLCASSLTRYEQYFGPGTRLTVT.

The sample holds a few counts of this clone. The chain recombines TRBV7-9 with TRBJ1-1; TRBD1 matches 7 bases. The junction had 5 bases not matched to a gene; V was cut back by 4 bases and J by 3 bases. The germline V gene has CDR1 SEHNR and CDR2 FQNEAQ (reference sequence). The CDR3 is 14 residues long. The CDR3 nucleotides read TGTGCCAGCAGCTACGACAGGGCTTACACTGAAGCTTTCTTT. Translating gives CASSYDRAYTEAFF.

The chain combines TRBV11-1 with TRBJ2-1, with a weak D call TRBD1 (7 bases). CDR3 size: 16 residues. Deletions cut 2 bases from V and 5 bases from J, with 16 bases between. Germline V gene data show CDR1 as SGHAT and CDR2 as FQDESV (reference sequence). In nucleotides, the CDR3 is TGTGCCAGCAGCTTAAATCCAGGGGGACTCAACAATGAGCAGTTCTTC. It specifies CASSLNPGGLNNEQFF. The whole variable domain, filled in from reference TRBV11-1 and TRBJ2-1, reads EAEVAQSPRYKITEKSQAVAFWCDPISGHATLYWYRQILGQGPELLVQFQDESVVDDSQLPKDRFSAERLKGVDSTLKIQPAELGDSAMYLCASSLNPGGLNNEQFFGPGTRLTVL.

The chain uses TRBV30 and TRBJ2-2, with D unclear. The V gene's germline CDR1 is GTSNPN and CDR2 SVGIG (reference sequence). Trimming left V 0 bases short and J 3 bases short, with 8 bases between. CDR3 length: 14 amino acids. In DNA form, the CDR3 reads TGTGCCTGGAGTGTACTCGGACACACCGGGGAGCTGTTTTTT. This encodes CAWSVLGHTGELFF.

The rearrangement uses TRBV28 and TRBJ2-7, with TRBD2 matching over 12 bases. With V trimmed by 4 bases and J by 4 bases, 5 bases remained unmatched. The CDR3 has 15 amino acids. CDR1 and CDR2 from the germline V gene are MDHEN and SYDVKM. Written as DNA, the CDR3 is TGTGCCAGCAGTTCGAGACTAGCGGGAGTATACGAGCAGTACTTC. This translates into CASSSRLAGVYEQYF. The full variable domain, completed using reference TRBV28 and TRBJ2-7, is DVKVTQSSRYLVKRTGEKVFLECVQDMDHENMFWYRQDPGLGLRLIYFSYDVKMKEKGDIPEGYSVSREKKERFSLILESASTNQTSMYLCASSSRLAGVYEQYFGPGTRLTVT.

The chain couples TRBV30 to TRBJ1-5; no clear D. The germline V gene encodes CDR1 GTSNPN and CDR2 SVGIG (reference sequence). Trimming took 1 base from V and 6 from J, leaving 10 bases between them. This CDR3 has 13 residues. The CDR3 protein is CAWSGGFGQPQHF. CDR3 DNA sequence: TGTGCCTGGAGTGGAGGGTTCGGTCAGCCCCAGCATTTT. The full variable domain, with the rest looked up from reference TRBV30 and TRBJ1-5, is SQTIHQWPATLVQPVGSPLSLECTVEGTSNPNLYWYRQAAGRGLQLLFYSVGIGQISSEVPQNLSASRPQDRQFILSSKKLLLSDSGFYLCAWSGGFGQPQHFGDGTRLSIL.

J is TRBJ2-3 and V is TRBV11-2; a weak D match, TRBD2 (6 bases). The CDR3 spans 15 residues. The germline V gene encodes CDR1 SGHAT and CDR2 FQNNGV. Trimming took off 6 bases at V and 3 bases at J, with 16 bases between the two ends. The CDR3 spells CASRVPGLRTDTQYF. In DNA form, the CDR3 reads TGTGCCAGCAGGGTACCGGGACTCCGAACAGATACGCAGTATTTT.

The CDR3 nucleotides are TGTGCCAGCAGCCCATCCCTCCTGACAGGATTAAACTATGGCTACACCTTC. Protein sequence: CASSPSLLTGLNYGYTF. The chain uses TRBV7-9 and TRBJ1-2; TRBD1 is a possible D gene (6 bases). The V gene lost 5 bases and the J gene lost 2 bases, with 21 bases spanning the gap. The CDR3 extends over 17 amino acids. CDR1 is SEHNR, CDR2 FQNEAQ, per germline (reference sequence).

This chain joins TRBV28 and TRBJ1-2; D unresolved. Trimming cost V 2 bases and J 4 bases, with 5 bases left between them. The CDR3 contains 12 residues. Germline V gene sequence: CDR1 MDHEN, CDR2 SYDVKM. This chain's CDR3 is CASSLIGYGYTF. DNA of the CDR3: TGTGCCAGCAGTTTAATCGGCTATGGCTACACCTTC.

The chain has TRBV4-1 and TRBJ2-1, with TRBD2 matching 10 bases. The CDR3 totals 16 residues. Germline loops: CDR1 MGHRA, CDR2 YSYEKL. Trimming cost V 0 bases and J 8 bases; bases outside gene matches: 7. The CDR3 is CASSQDPSGRADEQFF. The CDR3 nucleotides read TGCGCCAGCAGCCAAGATCCGAGCGGGAGGGCCGATGAGCAGTTCTTC.

Comments on this clone: This sample also contains other DNA sequences that code for the same CDR3. J is TRBJ2-7 and V is TRBV19, with D possibly matching TRBD2 (6 bases). Germline CDR1 reads LNHDA; CDR2 reads SQIVND (reference sequence). The CDR3 totals 11 residues. The ends were cut back, 3 bases at V and 6 bases at J, with 6 bases in the middle. The CDR3: CASSIGSEQYF. The DNA of the CDR3 is TGTGCCAGTAGTATCGGGAGCGAGCAGTACTTC.

The chain carries TRBV11-2 and TRBJ2-7; 7 nucleotides align to TRBD1. The germline V gene has CDR1 SGHAT and CDR2 FQNNGV. CDR3 size: 12 residues. The V gene end was trimmed by 5 bases and the J gene end by 6 bases; junction bases not matched to a gene: 4. The CDR3 sequence: CASSPNRGEQYF. The CDR3 DNA reads TGTGCCAGCAGCCCTAACAGGGGCGAGCAGTACTTC.

V and J are TRBV28 and TRBJ2-7; 9 bases fit TRBD1. This CDR3 is 16 amino acids long. Germline V gene lookup returns CDR1 MDHEN and CDR2 SYDVKM. V lost 3 bases and J lost 0; bases outside the gene matches: 6. The CDR3 DNA sequence: TGTGCCAGCAGTTTCCTTACAGGGGGCTCCTCCTACGAGCAGTACTTC. This gives the protein CASSFLTGGSSYEQYF.

V usage is TRBV7-9 and J usage is TRBJ1-1; D uncertain. V lost 5 bases and J 1 base, leaving 14 bases between the germline ends. The CDR3 consists of 15 residues. The germline V gene has CDR1 SEHNR and CDR2 FQNEAQ (reference sequence). The CDR3 is CASSPSAWANTEAFF. Written as DNA, the CDR3 is TGTGCCAGCAGCCCTTCGGCTTGGGCGAACACTGAAGCTTTCTTT.